The clone carrying this T cell receptor beta chain has only one observation. Its antigen is currently unknown. This sample is drawn from a study of cytomegalovirus exposure and HLA in healthy donors. Broader study findings: Data from an earlier analysis indicated that most TCR beta V segments were productive either about 90% or about 30% of the time. When analyzed later, the rates of TCR association showed variation by HLA locus, with DRB1 the most and HLA-C the fewest. Most CMV-associated TCR beta chains appeared HLA-restricted in a later analysis.

The PCR made use of 60 Vbeta and 13 Jbeta primers. Sequencing was performed with immunoSEQ multiplex PCR; in TCRdb, only in-frame clones are kept and a portion is missing. The sample lists about 190,000 clones; about 81% were seen once. The V gene end was trimmed by 6 bases and the J gene end by 7 bases; junction bases not matched to a gene: 8. The length of the CDR3 is 15 residues. The germline CDR1 and CDR2 sequences are LNHDA and SQIVND (reference sequence). The sample consisted of PBMCs. The V call is TRBV19, the J call TRBJ1-6; 8 nucleotides match TRBD1. The receptor comes from a man aged 30 to 45 in good health and CMV-seropositive. The CDR3 loop is CASSPRQGLNSPLHF. CDR3 DNA: TGTGCCAGTAGCCCACGACAGGGGTTGAATTCACCCCTCCACTTT.